These T cell receptor beta chains were read from a single sample in a study of CD8+ T cells in alopecia areata. Sequencing was performed with immunoSEQ multiplex PCR; in TCRdb, only in-frame clones are kept and a portion is missing. This table has fewer than 150,000 clones, approximately 85% appearing once. The source was CD8+ T cells sorted from blood, collected at week 4, from a patient treated with tofacitinib. The receptors here all came from a human donor with alopecia areata. Both conserved end residues are part of each CDR3. D genes are given only for firm matches. Size values are once, few and many counts, or a class for expanded clones, and some rows have none.

cdr3_length | j_call | clone_size | v_call | d_call | cdr3_aa | cdr3_nt
12 | TRBJ2-7 | once | TRBV25-1 | - | CASRTESDEQYF | TGTGCCAGTCGGACAGAATCGGACGAGCAGTACTTC
15 | TRBJ2-5 | - | TRBV6-5 | - | CASSYSNGRRETQYF | TGTGCCAGCAGTTACTCGAATGGGAGGAGGGAGACCCAGTACTTC
15 | TRBJ2-4 | - | TRBV4-2 | - | CASSLLGIGKNIQYF | TGTGCCAGCAGCCTCCTTGGGATTGGTAAAAACATTCAGTACTTC
14 | TRBJ2-2 | once | TRBV2 | - | CASRVGLNTGELFF | TGTGCCAGCCGGGTGGGGCTGAACACCGGGGAGCTGTTTTTT
12 | TRBJ2-2 | - | TRBV5-1 | - | CASSFNTGELFF | TGCGCCAGCAGCTTTAACACCGGGGAGCTGTTTTTT
16 | TRBJ2-5 | once | TRBV25-1 | TRBD1 | CASSDSDRGLGETQYF | TGTGCCAGCAGTGATTCCGACAGGGGGCTGGGAGAGACCCAGTACTTC
11 | TRBJ1-1 | - | TRBV19 | - | CASGWNTEAFF | TGTGCCAGTGGTTGGAACACTGAAGCTTTCTTT
14 | TRBJ2-7 | - | TRBV7-9 | - | CASSLGLVDYEQYF | TGTGCCAGCAGCTTAGGACTAGTTGACTACGAGCAGTACTTC
13 | TRBJ2-7 | - | TRBV2 | TRBD1 | CASSPGQGIEQYF | TGTGCCAGCAGCCCCGGACAGGGGATCGAGCAGTACTTC
16 | TRBJ2-7 | - | TRBV4-3 | TRBD1 | CASSQGFGTGTYEQYF | TGCGCCAGCAGCCAAGGTTTCGGGACAGGGACCTACGAGCAGTACTTC
21 | TRBJ2-1 | once | TRBV29-1 | TRBD2 | CSVEMVAGAAPTSGAYNEQFF | TGCAGCGTTGAAATGGTCGCAGGGGCCGCCCCGACTAGCGGGGCCTACAATGAGCAGTTCTTC
18 | TRBJ1-1 | few | TRBV29-1 | TRBD1 | CSVDRRWTGGGRDTEAFF | TGCAGCGTTGACCGTCGGTGGACAGGGGGAGGTCGGGACACTGAAGCTTTCTTT
16 | TRBJ2-2 | once | TRBV7-9 | TRBD1 | CASSPYRDRDTGELFF | TGTGCCAGCAGCCCCTACCGGGACAGGGACACCGGGGAGCTGTTTTTT
13 | TRBJ2-1 | - | TRBV5-6 | - | CASSLGAGNEQFF | TGTGCCAGCAGCTTGGGGGCCGGCAATGAGCAGTTCTTC
13 | TRBJ2-7 | - | TRBV10-2 | - | CASSEGPRNEQYF | TGCGCCAGCAGTGAAGGACCCCGCAACGAGCAGTACTTC
14 | TRBJ2-2 | - | TRBV4-2 | - | CASSQDEGTGELFF | TGTGCCAGCAGCCAAGATGAGGGCACCGGGGAGCTGTTTTTT
15 | TRBJ2-7 | - | TRBV5-4 | - | CASSSRDSLTYEQYF | TGTGCCAGCAGCTCGCGGGACAGTCTTACCTACGAGCAGTACTTC
14 | TRBJ2-7 | - | TRBV4-3 | TRBD1 | CASSQTTGPYEQYF | TGCGCCAGCAGCCAAACGACAGGGCCTTACGAGCAGTACTTC
13 | TRBJ2-7 | - | TRBV5-6 | TRBD1 | CASSSDFRDSEYF | TGTGCCAGCAGCTCCGACTTCCGGGACAGCGAGTACTTC
15 | TRBJ2-3 | once | TRBV7-8 | TRBD2 | CASSSSGGAGDTQYF | TGTGCCAGCAGCTCAAGCGGGGGGGCTGGAGATACGCAGTATTTT
12 | TRBJ2-3 | few | TRBV27 | - | CASSGSTDTQYF | TGTGCCAGCAGTGGGAGCACAGATACGCAGTATTTT
16 | TRBJ2-1 | - | TRBV2 | TRBD1 | CASSEALGQGYNEQFF | TGTGCCAGCAGTGAAGCGCTAGGACAGGGGTACAATGAGCAGTTCTTC
15 | TRBJ2-3 | - | TRBV7-9 | TRBD2 | CASSRPGTNTDTQYF | TGTGCCAGCAGCCGTCCGGGGACTAACACAGATACGCAGTATTTT
13 | TRBJ2-2 | - | TRBV10-1 | TRBD2 | CATSGGNTGELFF | TGCGCCACCTCGGGGGGGAACACCGGGGAGCTGTTTTTT
15 | TRBJ2-7 | - | TRBV4-3 | TRBD1 | CASSQDSQGSYEQYF | TGCGCCAGCAGCCAAGATTCACAGGGGTCCTACGAGCAGTACTTC
14 | TRBJ2-7 | - | TRBV4-2 | - | CASSQGPATYEQYF | TGTGCCAGCAGCCAGGGACCGGCGACCTACGAGCAGTACTTC
15 | TRBJ2-1 | - | TRBV4-1 | - | CASSQGQGLKNEQFF | TGCGCCAGCAGCCAAGGTCAGGGGCTGAAGAATGAGCAGTTCTTC
15 | TRBJ2-7 | - | TRBV5-6 | - | CASSFVQGVKNEQYF | TGTGCCAGCAGCTTTGTCCAGGGAGTAAAAAACGAGCAGTACTTC
12 | TRBJ2-7 | - | TRBV29-1 | - | CSVEKGSYEQYF | TGCAGCGTTGAGAAGGGGTCCTACGAGCAGTACTTC
13 | TRBJ1-1 | - | TRBV29-1 | - | CSVPRGLNTEAFF | TGCAGCGTCCCCCGCGGCCTAAACACTGAAGCTTTCTTT
15 | TRBJ2-3 | - | TRBV5-1 | - | CASSSQRPSTDTQYF | TGCGCCAGCAGCTCACAGCGACCTAGCACAGATACGCAGTATTTT
13 | TRBJ2-1 | - | TRBV2 | - | CASYSETYNEQFF | TGTGCCAGCTATTCAGAAACCTACAATGAGCAGTTCTTC
16 | TRBJ2-3 | - | TRBV5-4 | TRBD1 | CASSFLGQGITDTQYF | TGTGCCAGCAGCTTTCTGGGACAGGGTATTACAGATACGCAGTATTTT
13 | TRBJ2-7 | - | TRBV29-1 | TRBD2 | CSVRLAGFYEQYF | TGCAGCGTCCGACTAGCGGGCTTCTACGAGCAGTACTTC
15 | TRBJ1-1 | - | TRBV7-9 | - | CASSAVKGMNTEAFF | TGTGCCAGCAGCGCAGTCAAGGGGATGAACACTGAAGCTTTCTTT
15 | TRBJ1-1 | - | TRBV6-1 | - | CASSDAPGSNTEAFF | TGTGCCAGCAGTGACGCCCCAGGATCGAACACTGAAGCTTTCTTT
15 | TRBJ1-2 | - | TRBV5-5 | - | CASSLEAGWIGGYTF | TGTGCCAGCAGCTTGGAGGCAGGGTGGATTGGTGGCTACACCTTC